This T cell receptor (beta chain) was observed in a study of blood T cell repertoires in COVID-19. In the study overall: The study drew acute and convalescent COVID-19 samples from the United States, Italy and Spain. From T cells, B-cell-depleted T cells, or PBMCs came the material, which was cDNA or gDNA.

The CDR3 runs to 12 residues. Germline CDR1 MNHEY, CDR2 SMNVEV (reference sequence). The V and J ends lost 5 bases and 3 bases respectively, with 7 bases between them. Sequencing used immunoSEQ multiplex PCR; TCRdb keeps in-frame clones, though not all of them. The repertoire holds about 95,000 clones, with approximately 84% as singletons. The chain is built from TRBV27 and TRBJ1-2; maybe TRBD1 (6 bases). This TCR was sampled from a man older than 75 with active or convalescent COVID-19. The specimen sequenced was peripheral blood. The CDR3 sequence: CASSTGHYGYTF. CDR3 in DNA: TGTGCCAGCAGTACAGGGCACTATGGCTACACCTTC.